Sequencing of this T cell receptor (beta chain) was carried out in a study of blood T cells in healthy people across ages. Study conclusions and caveats: CMV status of donors was unknown, possibly confounding expanded clonotype changes. PBMCs left unsorted prevented a conclusive naive versus antigen-experienced comparison.

Then a second PCR, running roughly 7 to 11 cycles, was carried out with a sample-barcoded 5' primer and a J-beta primer mix. A template-switch adaptor containing 12 random nucleotides labeled each cDNA molecule. TCRdb re-derived calls from the 5' RACE reads in MiXCR, one entry per CDR3 protein. The table lists roughly 1,500,000 distinct CDR3 sequences, about 32% of them singletons, with about 11% in the top ten. The CDR3 is 15 amino acids. Germline-derived CDR1 and CDR2 are SGHVS and FQNEAQ. V was clipped by 5 bases and J by 3 bases, with 15 bases between them. Approximately 10 milliliters was the volume of peripheral blood drawn from each donor. As concerns this clonotype: As yet, its antigen is unknown.

Sample: blood. The chain recombines TRBV7-8 with TRBJ2-3; no clear D gene. The clonotype was recovered from a woman younger than 45 in good health. CDR3 sequence: CASSPRTSPTDTQYF. The CDR3 DNA is TGTGCCAGCAGCCCTCGGACCTCCCCTACAGATACGCAGTATTTT.